This entry lists 9 T cell receptor beta chains sequenced from one sample in a study of long-term antiretroviral therapy in people with HIV (dated 2022 in TCRdb). The immunoSEQ hsTCRB v3.0 assay was used at survey level resolution to sequence the TRB variable region. The table was pulled from immuneACCESS by TCRdb, which kept in-frame rearrangements only. Such tables lose some clones; where checked, under half of the loss comes from unresolved V genes, and the rest has no known cause. The sample table contains fewer than 55,000 clones; only one count was recorded for 90% to 95% of them. The ten largest clones represent around 3% of the sample. This sample comprised unsorted PBMCs, obtained 3.7 years after starting antiretroviral therapy. The receptors come from a woman aged 50 to 60 with HIV.

The V call is TRBV4-3, the J call TRBJ1-6; tentative D call: TRBD1 (6 bases). Germline V gives CDR1 LGHNA, CDR2 YSLEER. The CDR3 runs 15 residues. V was clipped by 0 bases and J by 9 bases, with 12 bases between them. This chain's CDR3 is CASSQERGVLSPLHF. In nucleotides, the CDR3 is TGCGCCAGCAGCCAAGAAAGGGGGGTACTTTCACCCCTCCACTTT.

This chain connects TRBV6-6 to TRBJ1-6; D is unresolved. Per germline, CDR1 MNHNY and CDR2 SVGAGI (reference sequence). V was shortened by 2 bases and J by 8 bases, with 7 bases between the two germline ends. The CDR3 contains 13 residues. CDR3 residues: CASSYRSDSPLHF. CDR3 DNA: TGTGCCAGCAGTTACCGCAGTGATTCACCCCTCCACTTT.

The rearrangement joins TRBV5-4 to TRBJ1-2; maybe TRBD1 (5 bases). V lost 0 bases to trimming and J lost 2 bases, with 8 bases between them. CDR1 is SGHNT and CDR2 is YYREEE in the germline V gene (reference sequence). The CDR3 has 14 amino acids. As DNA, the CDR3 is TGTGCCAGCAGCTTGGACGGGGGAAACTATGGCTACACCTTC. Translated: CASSLDGGNYGYTF.

The chain combines TRBV5-6 with TRBJ2-7, with a possible D match to TRBD1 (7 bases). V shed 2 bases and J shed 2 bases, with 20 bases lying between them. From germline, CDR1 is SGHDT and CDR2 YYEEEE. The CDR3 loop spans 17 amino acids. The CDR3 protein is CASSFRDGGQRAYEQYF. The CDR3 region has the DNA TGTGCCAGCAGCTTCAGAGACGGGGGACAGCGAGCCTACGAGCAGTACTTC.

This clone was detected only once. This chain joins TRBV6-5 and TRBJ1-2, with D uncertain. This CDR3 is 11 amino acids long. V was pared by 8 bases and J by 2 bases, with 6 bases between. Germline V gene lookup returns CDR1 MNHEY and CDR2 SVGAGI. DNA of the CDR3: TGTGCCAGCGGAGAGAACTATGGCTACACCTTC. As protein: CASGENYGYTF.

The rearrangement uses TRBV2 and TRBJ1-2, with 7 bases matching TRBD1. CDR1 is SNHLY and CDR2 is FYNNEI in the germline V gene. The CDR3 has 14 residues. V trimming: 4 bases; J trimming: 4 bases; junction bases outside the gene matches: 6. CDR3 sequence: CASSVNRGTYGYTF. CDR3 nucleotide sequence: TGTGCCAGCAGTGTTAACAGGGGTACCTATGGCTACACCTTC.

This clone was found once. The chain links TRBV6-1 to TRBJ1-5; 9 bases are a match to TRBD1. Germline CDR1 is MNHNS and CDR2 is SASEGT. V gave up 4 bases and J gave up 7 bases; unmatched junction bases: 8. The CDR3 is 15 residues long. CDR3 sequence reads: CASSGVGTGRQPQHF. The CDR3 DNA follows: TGTGCCAGCAGTGGGGTGGGGACAGGGAGGCAGCCCCAGCATTTT.

This clone was observed a single time. The chain employs TRBV6-6 and TRBJ2-7, with D perhaps matching TRBD2 (5 bases). Trimming pared 0 bases from V and 1 base from J, leaving 13 bases between. The CDR3 is made up of 16 amino acids. Germline V CDR1 and CDR2: MNHNY, SVGAGI (reference sequence). In DNA form, the CDR3 reads TGTGCCAGCAGTTACTCGAAGAGGGAAGGGTCCTACGAGCAGTACTTC. It yields the protein CASSYSKREGSYEQYF.

This sequence joins TRBV2 and TRBJ1-5; D unclear. The V gene's germline CDR1 is SNHLY and CDR2 FYNNEI. The ends were cut back, 7 bases at V and 0 bases at J, with 13 bases in the middle. The CDR3 length is 15 residues. CDR3 residues: CASKVRWDSNQPQHF. DNA for the CDR3: TGTGCCAGCAAGGTTAGGTGGGATAGCAATCAGCCCCAGCATTTT. The variable domain in full, completed from reference TRBV2 and TRBJ1-5, reads EPEVTQTPSHQVTQMGQEVILRCVPISNHLYFYWYRQILGQKVEFLVSFYNNEISEKSEIFDDQFSVERPDGSNFTLKIRSTKLEDSAMYFCASKVRWDSNQPQHFGDGTRLSIL.